This T cell receptor beta chain is drawn from a study of CD8+ T cells in alopecia areata. Once RNA had been extracted, it was reverse transcribed into cDNA to act as the sequencing template. Method: immunoSEQ multiplex PCR; TCRdb's copy keeps in-frame clones and lacks some. The repertoire holds about 110,000 clones, with 84% as singletons. This clone was detected only a few times. Treatment here: oral pan-JAK inhibitor, 5-10 mg twice daily. The clonotype comes from a human donor with alopecia areata. The source was CD8+ T cells sorted from blood, collected at week 24, from a patient treated with tofacitinib.

The CDR3 DNA is TGTGCCAGCAGCCAAGGGTTGAGCGGGGGGAGCCAAGAGACCCAGTACTTC. Translated: CASSQGLSGGSQETQYF. The gene calls are TRBV4-2 and TRBJ2-5; 9 nucleotides align to TRBD2. The CDR3 contains 17 residues. Germline CDR1 LGHNA, CDR2 YNFKEQ. The V gene end was trimmed by 1 base and the J gene end by 1 base; junction bases not matched to a gene: 7.